This T cell receptor beta chain derives from a study of shared clonotypes between healthy human individuals. A word on this clone: What it binds is not known.

From germline, CDR1 is MGHRA and CDR2 YSYEKL. This CDR3 has 16 amino acids. V was shortened by 5 bases and J by 6 bases, with 22 bases between the two germline ends. Study results and caveats: Collection of samples was limited to blood; tissue repertoires likely differ. An anticipated effect of sequencing depth on clonotype sharing among donors was recognized. Richness estimates generally favored naive over memory subsets.

Some clones are missing from TCRdb's copy, which holds only in-frame ones; the method was immunoSEQ multiplex PCR. The profile shows approximately 320,000 clones, around 87% of them singletons. The source material was memory CD8+ T cells sorted from blood. The subset denotes: CD45RO+ cells pooled with CCR7-negative TemRA cells. The receptor's source is a man between 18 and 35 years old in good health. This chain joins TRBV4-1 and TRBJ1-1, with D possibly being TRBD1 (5 bases). The CDR3 nucleotides read TGCGCCAGCAGCGAAATAGGAGGGGAAAAGGATCCTGAAGCTTTCTTT. It codes for CASSEIGGEKDPEAFF.